This T cell receptor (beta chain) comes out of a study of blood T cell repertoires in COVID-19. The CDR3 loop spans 15 amino acids. The germline gives CDR1 SGHAT, CDR2 FQNNGV. Trimming took 5 bases from V and 1 from J, leaving 14 bases between them. Per the authors' pipeline: Amplification of reference gene primers was used by the study to estimate nucleated cell counts. Libraries were prepared by immunoSEQ multiplex PCR; TCRdb keeps only in-frame clonotypes and omits some of them. The V and J calls and clone size are taken from that table; D and trimming were inferred from the DNA. The table has 260,000 or so clones, around 90% seen once.

The sequenced sample was peripheral blood. The TCR originated in a man aged 18 to 29 with active or convalescent COVID-19. The chain is built from TRBV11-2 and TRBJ1-2, with D possibly TRBD1 on 5 matching bases. CDR3 in amino acids: CASSTPRQFNYGYTF. In DNA, the CDR3 is TGTGCCAGCAGCACGCCGCGACAGTTTAACTATGGCTACACCTTC. Based on the CDR3 plus reference TRBV11-2 and TRBJ1-2, the full variable domain is EAGVAQSPRYKIIEKRQSVAFWCNPISGHATLYWYQQILGQGPKLLIQFQNNGVVDDSQLPKDRFSAERLKGVDSTLKIQPAKLEDSAVYLCASSTPRQFNYGYTFGSGTRLTVV.